Given below is one T cell receptor beta chain in context. The antigen is not known. Assay used: immunoSEQ multiplex PCR; TCRdb lists only in-frame clones, some missing. The sample records some 85,000 clones, around nine tenths being singletons. The entry originates in a study of graft-versus-host responses after intestinal transplantation. V shed 0 bases, J shed 4 bases, and the junction held 2 bases outside the gene matches. Germline CDR1 SGDLS, CDR2 YYNGEE. There are 15 residues in the CDR3. Here the sequenced sample was unstimulated CD8+ T cells sorted from spleen or lymph node cells, taken before transplant. The clonotype comes from a human donor who was the organ donor for an intestinal transplant. The rearrangement links TRBV9 to TRBJ2-1; 9 nucleotides match TRBD2. The CDR3 is CASSVAAGGYNEQFF. The CDR3 bases are TGTGCCAGCAGCGTAGCAGCGGGGGGATACAATGAGCAGTTCTTC.